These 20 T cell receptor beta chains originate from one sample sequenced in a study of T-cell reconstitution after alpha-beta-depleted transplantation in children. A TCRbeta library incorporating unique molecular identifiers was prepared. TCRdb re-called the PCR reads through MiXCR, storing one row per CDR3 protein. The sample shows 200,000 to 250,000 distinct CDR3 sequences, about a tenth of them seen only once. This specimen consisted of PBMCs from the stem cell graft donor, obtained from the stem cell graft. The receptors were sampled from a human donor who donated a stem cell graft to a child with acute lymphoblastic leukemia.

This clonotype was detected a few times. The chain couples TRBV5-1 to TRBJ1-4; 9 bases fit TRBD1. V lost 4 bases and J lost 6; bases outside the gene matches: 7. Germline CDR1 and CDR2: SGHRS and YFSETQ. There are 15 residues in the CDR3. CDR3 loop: CASSGDRASHEKLFF. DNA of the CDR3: TGCGCCAGCAGCGGGGACAGGGCTTCGCATGAAAAACTGTTTTTT.

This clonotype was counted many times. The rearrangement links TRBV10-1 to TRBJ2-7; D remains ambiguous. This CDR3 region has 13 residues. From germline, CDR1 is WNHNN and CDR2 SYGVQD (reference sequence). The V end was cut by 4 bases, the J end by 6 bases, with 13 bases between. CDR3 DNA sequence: TGCGCCAGCAGTGTTCAGTCTATGAGCGAGCAGTACTTC. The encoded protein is CASSVQSMSEQYF.

The CDR3: CAISGSPSEPQHF. Here the CDR3 DNA reads TGTGCCATCAGTGGTTCTCCTAGTGAGCCCCAGCATTTT. V and J are TRBV10-3 and TRBJ1-5; no definite D call. V dropped 4 bases and J dropped 8 bases, with 12 bases sitting between them. This CDR3 region has 13 residues. CDR1 is ENHRY, CDR2 SYGVKD, per germline.

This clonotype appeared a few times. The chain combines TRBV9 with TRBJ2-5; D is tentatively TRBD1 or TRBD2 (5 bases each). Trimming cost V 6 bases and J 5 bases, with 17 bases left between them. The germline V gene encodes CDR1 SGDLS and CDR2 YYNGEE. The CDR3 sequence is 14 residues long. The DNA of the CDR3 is TGTGCCAGCAATTTGGGGACCAAACGGGAGACCCAGTACTTC. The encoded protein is CASNLGTKRETQYF. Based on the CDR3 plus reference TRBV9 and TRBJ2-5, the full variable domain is DSGVTQTPKHLITATGQRVTLRCSPRSGDLSVYWYQQSLDQGLQFLIQYYNGEERAKGNILERFSAQQFPDLHSELNLSSLELGDSALYFCASNLGTKRETQYFGPGTRLLVL.

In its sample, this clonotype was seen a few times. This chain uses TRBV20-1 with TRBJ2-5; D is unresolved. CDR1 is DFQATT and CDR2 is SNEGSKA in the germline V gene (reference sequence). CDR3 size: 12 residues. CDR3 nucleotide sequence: TGCAGCGTAGGGCGGAACCAAGAGACCCAGTACTTC. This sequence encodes CSVGRNQETQYF.

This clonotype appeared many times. CDR3 nucleotides: TGCAGCGTTGAAGGAGCAGGCCCCAACGAGCAGTACTTC. The encoded protein is CSVEGAGPNEQYF. The chain carries TRBV29-1 and TRBJ2-7, with D unclear. The germline V and J ends were trimmed by 1 base and 5 bases, with 12 bases remaining between them. Germline CDR1 reads SQVTM; CDR2 reads ANQGSEA. This CDR3 region has 13 residues.

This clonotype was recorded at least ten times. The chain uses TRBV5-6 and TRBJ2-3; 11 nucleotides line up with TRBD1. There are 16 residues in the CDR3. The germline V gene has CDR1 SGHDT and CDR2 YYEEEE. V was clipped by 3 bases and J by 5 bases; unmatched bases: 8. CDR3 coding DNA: TGTGCCAGCAGCTCTACCGGGACAGGGGGAATAGATACGCAGTATTTT. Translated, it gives CASSSTGTGGIDTQYF.

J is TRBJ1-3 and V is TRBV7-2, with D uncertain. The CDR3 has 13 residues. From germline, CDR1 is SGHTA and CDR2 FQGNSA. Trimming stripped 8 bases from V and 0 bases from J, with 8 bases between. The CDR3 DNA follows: TGTGCCAGCCGGGTCCCCTCTGGAAACACCATATATTTT. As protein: CASRVPSGNTIYF.

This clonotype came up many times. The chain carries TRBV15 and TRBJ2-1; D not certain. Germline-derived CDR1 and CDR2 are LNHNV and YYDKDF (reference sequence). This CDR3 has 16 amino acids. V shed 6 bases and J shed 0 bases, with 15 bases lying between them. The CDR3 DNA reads TGTGCCACCAGGTCGTTGAGCTTAAGCTCCTACAATGAGCAGTTCTTC. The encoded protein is CATRSLSLSSYNEQFF.

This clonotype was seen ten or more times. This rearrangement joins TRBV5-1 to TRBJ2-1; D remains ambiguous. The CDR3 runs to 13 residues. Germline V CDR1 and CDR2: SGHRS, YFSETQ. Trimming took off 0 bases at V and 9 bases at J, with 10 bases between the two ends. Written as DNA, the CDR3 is TGCGCCAGCAGCTTGGCAAACGGTCTTGAGCAGTTCTTC. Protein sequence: CASSLANGLEQFF.

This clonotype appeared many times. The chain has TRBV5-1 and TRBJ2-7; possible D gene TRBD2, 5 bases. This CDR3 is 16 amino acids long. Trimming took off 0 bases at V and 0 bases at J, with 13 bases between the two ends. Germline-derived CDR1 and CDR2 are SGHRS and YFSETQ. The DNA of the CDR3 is TGCGCCAGCAGCTTGGGAGCGGCACTGAGCTCCTACGAGCAGTACTTC. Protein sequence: CASSLGAALSSYEQYF.

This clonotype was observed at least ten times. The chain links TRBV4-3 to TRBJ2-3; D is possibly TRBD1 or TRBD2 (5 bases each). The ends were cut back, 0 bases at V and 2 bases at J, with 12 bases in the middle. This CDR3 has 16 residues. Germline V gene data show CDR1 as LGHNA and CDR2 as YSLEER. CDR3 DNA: TGCGCCAGCAGCCAAGAGGGGACCACCGTCACAGATACGCAGTATTTT. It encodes CASSQEGTTVTDTQYF.

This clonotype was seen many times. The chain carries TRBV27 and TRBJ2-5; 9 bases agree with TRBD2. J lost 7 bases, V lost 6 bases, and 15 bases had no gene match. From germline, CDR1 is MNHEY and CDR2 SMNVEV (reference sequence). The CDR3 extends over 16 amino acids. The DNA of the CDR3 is TGTGCCAGCAGAAAGGCTAGGCTAGCGGGGTCAGGGACCCAGTACTTC. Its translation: CASRKARLAGSGTQYF.

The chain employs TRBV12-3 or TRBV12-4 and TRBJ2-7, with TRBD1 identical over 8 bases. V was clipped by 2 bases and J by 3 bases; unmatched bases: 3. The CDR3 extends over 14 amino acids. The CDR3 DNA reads TGTGCCAGCAGTTTATGGGGACAGGACTACGAGCAGTACTTC. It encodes CASSLWGQDYEQYF.

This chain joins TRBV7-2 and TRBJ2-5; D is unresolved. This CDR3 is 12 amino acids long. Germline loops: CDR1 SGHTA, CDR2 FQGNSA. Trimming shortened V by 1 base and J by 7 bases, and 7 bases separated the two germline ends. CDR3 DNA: TGTGCCAGCAGCTTAGAAGGTCTGACCCAGTACTTC. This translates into CASSLEGLTQYF.

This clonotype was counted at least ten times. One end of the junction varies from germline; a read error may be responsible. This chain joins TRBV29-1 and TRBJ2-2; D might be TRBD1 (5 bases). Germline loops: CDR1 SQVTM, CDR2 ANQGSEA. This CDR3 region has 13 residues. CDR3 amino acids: CSGEWGETGELFF. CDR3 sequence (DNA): TGCAGCGGTGAATGGGGCGAAACCGGGGAGCTGTTTTTT.

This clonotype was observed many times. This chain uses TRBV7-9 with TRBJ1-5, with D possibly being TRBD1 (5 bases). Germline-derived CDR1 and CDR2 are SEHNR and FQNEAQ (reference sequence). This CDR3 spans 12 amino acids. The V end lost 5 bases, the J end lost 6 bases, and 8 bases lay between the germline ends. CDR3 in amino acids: CASSAGIQPQHF. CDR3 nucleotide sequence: TGTGCCAGCAGCGCAGGGATTCAGCCCCAGCATTTT.

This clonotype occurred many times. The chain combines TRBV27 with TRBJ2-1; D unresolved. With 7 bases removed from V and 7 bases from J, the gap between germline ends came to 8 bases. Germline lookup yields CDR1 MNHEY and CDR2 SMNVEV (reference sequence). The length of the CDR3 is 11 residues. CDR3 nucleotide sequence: TGTGCCAGCACTTTGGGGAATGAGCAGTTCTTC. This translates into CASTLGNEQFF.

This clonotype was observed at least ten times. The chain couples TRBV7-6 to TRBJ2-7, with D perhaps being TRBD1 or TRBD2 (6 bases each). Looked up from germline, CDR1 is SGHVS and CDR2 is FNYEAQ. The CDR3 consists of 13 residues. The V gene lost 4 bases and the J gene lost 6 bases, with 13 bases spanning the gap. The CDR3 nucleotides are TGTGCCAGCAGCTCCCCGGGGGCCCTCGAGCAGTACTTC. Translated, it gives CASSSPGALEQYF.

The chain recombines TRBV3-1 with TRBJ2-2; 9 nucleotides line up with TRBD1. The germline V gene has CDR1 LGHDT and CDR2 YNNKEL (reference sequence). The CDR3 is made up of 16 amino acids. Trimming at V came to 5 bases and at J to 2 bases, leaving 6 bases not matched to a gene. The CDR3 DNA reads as TGTGCCAGCAGCTCCCCGGACAGGGGAAACACCGGGGAGCTGTTTTTT. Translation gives CASSSPDRGNTGELFF.